What follows are 27 T cell receptor beta chains derived from one specimen sequenced in a study of blood T cell repertoires in COVID-19. The data were produced by immunoSEQ multiplex PCR, yet TCRdb's version contains in-frame clones alone and is incomplete. Of some 64,000 clones in the sample, 84% were seen once. Sequenced sample: peripheral blood. These receptors all stem from a man in his 60s with COVID-19, enrolled during active disease.

Written as DNA, the CDR3 is TGTGCCAGCAGCTTAAGCCACTTTAATTCACCCCTCCACTTT. This codes for CASSLSHFNSPLHF. The chain recombines TRBV7-9 with TRBJ1-6; D gene ambiguous. The CDR3 contains 14 residues. Germline values: CDR1 SEHNR, CDR2 FQNEAQ (reference sequence). V lost 2 bases to trimming and J lost 6 bases, with 8 bases between them.

The chain carries TRBV7-3 and TRBJ2-6; D possibly corresponds to TRBD1 (5 bases). The CDR3 totals 17 residues. CDR1 is SGHTA and CDR2 is FQGTGA in the germline V gene. The ends were cut back, 2 bases at V and 0 bases at J, with 11 bases in the middle. CDR3 bases: TGTGCCAGCAGCTTACAGGGTCCCCGCTCTGGGGCCAACGTCCTGACTTTC. Its protein product is CASSLQGPRSGANVLTF.

This chain links TRBV7-9 with TRBJ2-7; the match to TRBD1 covers 8 bases. The CDR3 extends over 14 amino acids. From germline, CDR1 is SEHNR and CDR2 FQNEAQ (reference sequence). V trimming: 1 base; J trimming: 1 base; junction bases outside the gene matches: 0. For the CDR3, the DNA is TGTGCCAGCAGCTTAGGGACAGGGTCCTACGAGCAGTACTTC. Amino acids: CASSLGTGSYEQYF.

CDR3 in amino acids: CASRGREGLSYEQYF. CDR3 DNA: TGTGCCAGCAGGGGAAGGGAGGGGCTGTCCTACGAGCAGTACTTC. The chain links TRBV28 to TRBJ2-7, with TRBD2 matching over 7 bases. The V and J ends lost 6 bases and 1 base, in that order; junction bases with no gene match: 9. Per germline, CDR1 MDHEN and CDR2 SYDVKM. The CDR3 totals 15 residues.

The chain combines TRBV5-4 with TRBJ2-1; 10 bases are a match to TRBD1. The ends lost 2 bases at V and 4 bases at J; junction bases unmatched: 3. The CDR3 loop spans 15 amino acids. The V gene's germline CDR1 is SGHNT and CDR2 YYREEE (reference sequence). This CDR3 is CASSLEDRGYNEQFF. CDR3 coding DNA: TGTGCCAGCAGCTTAGAGGACAGGGGGTACAATGAGCAGTTCTTC.

The chain combines TRBV30 with TRBJ2-7, with D possibly matching TRBD2 (6 bases). CDR1 is GTSNPN, CDR2 SVGIG, per germline (reference sequence). CDR3 length: 16 residues. V lost 2 bases and J 0 bases, leaving 17 bases between the germline ends. The CDR3 spells CAWSLGGSGGSYEQYF. The CDR3, as DNA: TGTGCCTGGAGTCTGGGTGGTAGCGGAGGCTCCTACGAGCAGTACTTC.

This clone has more than one count but fewer than ten. The chain couples TRBV3-1 (or the pseudogene TRBV3-2) to TRBJ2-7, with D maybe TRBD2 (6 bases). The CDR3 has 14 residues. The ends were cut back, 3 bases at V and 4 bases at J, with 13 bases in the middle. Germline V gene lookup returns CDR1 LGHDT and CDR2 YNNKEL (reference sequence). This chain's CDR3 is CASSHLGTEYEQYF. The CDR3, as DNA: TGTGCCAGCAGCCACCTCGGGACTGAGTACGAGCAGTACTTC.

This clone was counted a few times. The V gene is TRBV6-4, the J gene TRBJ2-1, with 7 bases matching TRBD2. The CDR3 is 17 residues long. V was clipped by 5 bases and J by 2 bases; unmatched bases: 12. In germline, CDR1 is MRHNA, CDR2 SNTAGT. In DNA, the CDR3 is TGTGCCAGCAGTCACTTCGCTGGGCGGGAGACCTACAATGAGCAGTTCTTC. The encoded protein is CASSHFAGRETYNEQFF.

The chain employs TRBV23-1 and TRBJ1-1, with a tentative D call TRBD1 (5 bases). TRBV23-1 carries the ORF label, with uncertain function. CDR3 length: 17 residues. Trimming took 3 bases from V and 1 from J, leaving 18 bases between them. CDR3 bases: TGCGCCAGCAGTCATCTTCCGAAAGTGGGGCAGAACACTGAAGCTTTCTTT. Translation: CASSHLPKVGQNTEAFF.

The chain links TRBV6-5 to TRBJ2-7, with a tentative D call TRBD1 (5 bases). V was trimmed by 3 bases and J by 3 bases, leaving 12 bases between them. Looked up from germline, CDR1 is MNHEY and CDR2 is SVGAGI. This CDR3 is 14 amino acids long. The CDR3 is CASSYRQKGYEQYF. The CDR3 DNA is TGTGCCAGCAGTTATAGACAGAAGGGCTACGAGCAGTACTTC.

The chain uses TRBV29-1 and TRBJ2-1, with D unclear. The CDR3 covers 11 residues. Germline CDR1 SQVTM, CDR2 ANQGSEA. Trimming took off 7 bases at V and 3 bases at J, with 7 bases between the two ends. The CDR3 nucleotides read TGCAGCGGAGAAAGCTACAATGAGCAGTTCTTC. It specifies CSGESYNEQFF.

The chain uses TRBV7-3 and TRBJ2-2, with 11 positions matching TRBD2. Looked up from germline, CDR1 is SGHTA and CDR2 is FQGTGA. This CDR3 region has 17 residues. With V trimmed by 5 bases and J by 0 bases, 5 bases remained unmatched. The CDR3 sequence is CASSHPSGGSNTGELFF. DNA of the CDR3: TGTGCCAGCAGCCACCCTAGCGGGGGGTCGAACACCGGGGAGCTGTTTTTT.

V is TRBV5-1 and J is TRBJ2-7; 8 bases line up with TRBD2. Trimming took 4 bases from V and 2 from J; bases not matched to a gene: 11. This CDR3 has 16 residues. CDR1 is SGHRS and CDR2 is YFSETQ in the germline V gene. CDR3: CASSLDGGGRAYEQYF. The CDR3 nucleotides are TGCGCCAGCAGCCTGGACGGGGGGGGCCGGGCCTACGAGCAGTACTTC.

This clone appeared once. V usage is TRBV2 and J usage is TRBJ1-6, with TRBD1 identical over 8 bases. This CDR3 spans 15 amino acids. V gave up 4 bases and J gave up 5 bases; unmatched junction bases: 4. Germline V CDR1 and CDR2: SNHLY, FYNNEI. This CDR3 reads CASSGGQGNNSPLHF. The CDR3 nucleotides read TGTGCCAGCAGTGGAGGACAGGGCAATAATTCACCCCTCCACTTT.

The chain is built from TRBV10-3 and TRBJ2-7, with 7 bases matching TRBD2. Per germline, CDR1 ENHRY and CDR2 SYGVKD. CDR3 size: 14 residues. Unmatched junction bases numbered 7, after V lost 4 bases and J lost 4 bases. DNA of the CDR3: TGTGCCATCAGTGTGTGTGGGGGGGTTTACGAGCAGTACTTC. Translation gives CAISVCGGVYEQYF.

The chain links TRBV29-1 to TRBJ2-7, with D perhaps matching TRBD1 (6 bases). Germline V gene sequence: CDR1 SQVTM, CDR2 ANQGSEA. Trimming took off 5 bases at V and 3 bases at J, with 14 bases between the two ends. CDR3 length equals 13 residues. CDR3 bases: TGCAGCGTTTCCAGGACAGAAAACTACGAGCAGTACTTC. Encoded protein: CSVSRTENYEQYF.

The rearrangement links TRBV28 to TRBJ1-2; TRBD1 aligns across 12 bases. The trim removed 4 bases at V and 8 bases at J, leaving 14 bases unmatched. CDR3 length: 17 residues. Germline CDR1 MDHEN, CDR2 SYDVKM. The DNA of the CDR3 is TGTGCCAGCAGTTCCGCCGGGACAGGGGGCCGAGTGGAAGGCTACACCTTC. Encoded protein: CASSSAGTGGRVEGYTF.

V and J are TRBV5-4 and TRBJ2-4; tentatively, D is TRBD2 (6 bases). CDR3 length equals 14 residues. Per germline, CDR1 SGHNT and CDR2 YYREEE (reference sequence). Between the trimmed V and J ends, which lost 1 base and 8 bases, there was a span of 13 bases. The CDR3 sequence is CASSLSLGEDIQYF. The CDR3 DNA is TGTGCCAGCAGCTTGTCTCTGGGGGAGGACATTCAGTACTTC.

The V call is TRBV18, the J call TRBJ2-5; D might be TRBD1 (5 bases). Between the trimmed V and J ends, which lost 0 bases and 4 bases, there was a span of 12 bases. CDR1 and CDR2 from the germline V gene are KGHSH and LQKENI. The CDR3 is 15 amino acids. The CDR3, as DNA: TGTGCCAGCTCACCACCACTGGCAGGGTCAGAGACCCAGTACTTC. This sequence encodes CASSPPLAGSETQYF.

This chain uses TRBV3-1 (or the pseudogene TRBV3-2) with TRBJ2-3, with unresolved D. Germline V gene lookup returns CDR1 LGHDT and CDR2 YNNKEL (reference sequence). V lost 1 base, J lost 4 bases, and 15 bases lay in between. The CDR3 length is 16 residues. CDR3 DNA: TGTGCCAGCAGCCAAGGAATTGGGCCCACCGCAGATACGCAGTATTTT. Amino acids: CASSQGIGPTADTQYF.

The chain recombines TRBV9 with TRBJ1-1; D ambiguous. The CDR3 consists of 15 residues. Germline lookup yields CDR1 SGDLS and CDR2 YYNGEE. V lost 3 bases and J lost 3, with 15 bases in between. The DNA for the CDR3 is TGTGCCAGCAGCGCCAGAGGAGGGTCGGACACTGAAGCTTTCTTT. Translation: CASSARGGSDTEAFF.

The chain joins TRBV20-1 to TRBJ1-1; D not resolved. This CDR3 has 11 residues. Germline CDR1 and CDR2: DFQATT and SNEGSKA (reference sequence). Trimming removed 5 bases at V and 2 bases at J, with 6 bases between. The DNA for the CDR3 is TGCAGTGCTTTCAGTAACACTGAAGCTTTCTTT. Encoded protein: CSAFSNTEAFF.

Regarding this clone: Other DNA sequences within the sample encode an identical CDR3. The chain combines TRBV11-2 with TRBJ1-2; no clear D. Germline V lookup: CDR1 SGHAT, CDR2 FQNNGV. CDR3 size: 13 residues. V was pared by 0 bases and J by 8 bases, with 10 bases between. CDR3: CASSLEGASGYTF. The CDR3 DNA reads as TGTGCCAGCAGCTTAGAAGGAGCCTCAGGCTACACCTTC.

The chain has TRBV19 and TRBJ2-2, with a possible D match to TRBD1 (6 bases). In germline, CDR1 is LNHDA, CDR2 SQIVND (reference sequence). Trimming removed 11 bases from V and 4 bases from J, with 17 bases in between. The CDR3 is made up of 14 amino acids. The CDR3 protein is CASTRAGVTGELFF. The CDR3 region has the DNA TGTGCCTCGACACGGGCAGGGGTCACCGGGGAGCTGTTTTTT.

V usage is TRBV30 and J usage is TRBJ1-1; possible D gene TRBD1, 6 bases. The V and J ends lost 8 bases and 3 bases respectively, with 22 bases between them. The CDR3 totals 15 residues. The germline CDR1 and CDR2 sequences are GTSNPN and SVGIG (reference sequence). The CDR3 region has the DNA TGTGCCGGCACGGAGGGGGTGGGAGGGGACACTGAAGCTTTCTTT. Protein sequence: CAGTEGVGGDTEAFF. Together with reference TRBV30 and TRBJ1-1, the CDR3 gives the full variable domain: SQTIHQWPATLVQPVGSPLSLECTVEGTSNPNLYWYRQAAGRGLQLLFYSVGIGQISSEVPQNLSASRPQDRQFILSSKKLLLSDSGFYLCAGTEGVGGDTEAFFGQGTRLTVV.

The chain joins TRBV24-1 to TRBJ1-5; D may be TRBD1 (5 bases). The germline V gene encodes CDR1 KGHDR and CDR2 SFDVKD. Deletions cut 6 bases from V and 0 bases from J, with 14 bases between. The CDR3 extends over 16 amino acids. This CDR3 reads CATSQGVGYSNQPQHF. The CDR3 DNA is TGTGCCACCAGTCAAGGGGTGGGATATAGCAATCAGCCCCAGCATTTT.

The chain carries TRBV30 and TRBJ2-7, with a possible D match to TRBD1 (5 bases). The CDR3 extends over 11 amino acids. The germline V gene has CDR1 GTSNPN and CDR2 SVGIG (reference sequence). V was trimmed by 5 bases and J by 1 base, leaving 6 bases between them. The CDR3 is CAWGQSYEQYF. CDR3 bases: TGTGCCTGGGGACAATCCTACGAGCAGTACTTC.